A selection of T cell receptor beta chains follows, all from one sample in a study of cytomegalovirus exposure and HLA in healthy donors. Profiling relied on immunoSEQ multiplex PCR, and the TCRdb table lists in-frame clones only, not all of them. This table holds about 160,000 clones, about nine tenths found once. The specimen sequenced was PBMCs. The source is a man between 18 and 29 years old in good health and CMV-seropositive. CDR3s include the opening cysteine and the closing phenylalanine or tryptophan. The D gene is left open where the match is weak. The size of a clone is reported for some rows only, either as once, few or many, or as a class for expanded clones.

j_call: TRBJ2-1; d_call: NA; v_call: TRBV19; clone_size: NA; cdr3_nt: TGTGCCAGTCGGGAGTTTTCCTACAATGAGCAGTTCTTC; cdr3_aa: CASREFSYNEQFF
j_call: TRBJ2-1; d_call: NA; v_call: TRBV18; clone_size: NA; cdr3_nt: TGTGCCAGCTCACCAGCGGGTGAGCAGTTCTTC; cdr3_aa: CASSPAGEQFF
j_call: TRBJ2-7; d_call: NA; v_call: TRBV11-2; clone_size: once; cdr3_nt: TGTGCCAGCAGCTTAGGTACGGGGAACTACGAGCAGTACTTC; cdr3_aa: CASSLGTGNYEQYF
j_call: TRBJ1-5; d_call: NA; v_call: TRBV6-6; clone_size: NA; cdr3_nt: TGTGCCAGCCTTACAGGGTTCGATCAGCCCCAGCATTTT; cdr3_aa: CASLTGFDQPQHF
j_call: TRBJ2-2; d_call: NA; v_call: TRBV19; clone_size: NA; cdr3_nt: TGTGCCACCATAGAATCAGGGGCCAACACCGGGGAGCTGTTTTTT; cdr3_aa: CATIESGANTGELFF
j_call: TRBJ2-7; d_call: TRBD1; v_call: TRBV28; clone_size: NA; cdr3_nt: TGTGCCAGCAGGCCCACAGGGGGCTCCGAGCAGTACTTC; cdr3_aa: CASRPTGGSEQYF
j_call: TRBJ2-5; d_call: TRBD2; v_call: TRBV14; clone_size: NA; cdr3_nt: TGTGCCAGCAGCCTCACTAGCCGCAGCGGGAGTTTATCAATGGAGACCCAGTACTTC; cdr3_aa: CASSLTSRSGSLSMETQYF
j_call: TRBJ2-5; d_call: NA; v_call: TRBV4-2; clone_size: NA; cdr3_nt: TGTGCCAGCAGCCACCCGGGACATTCCCAAGAGACCCAGTACTTC; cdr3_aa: CASSHPGHSQETQYF
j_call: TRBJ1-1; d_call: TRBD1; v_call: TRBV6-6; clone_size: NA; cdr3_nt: TGTGCCAGCAGTGACAGGGATCGCACTGAAGCTTTCTTT; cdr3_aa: CASSDRDRTEAFF
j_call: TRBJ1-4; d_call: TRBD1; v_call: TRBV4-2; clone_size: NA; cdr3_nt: TGTGCCAGCAGCCAAGTCGGGGACAGGGGGAATGAAAAACTGTTTTTT; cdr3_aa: CASSQVGDRGNEKLFF
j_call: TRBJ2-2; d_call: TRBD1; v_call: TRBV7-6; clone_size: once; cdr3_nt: TGTGCCAGCAGCTCAGGGACAGGCGGCGGGGAGCTGTTTTTT; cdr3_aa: CASSSGTGGGELFF
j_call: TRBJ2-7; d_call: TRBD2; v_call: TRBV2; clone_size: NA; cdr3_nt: TGTGCCAGCAGCGCAAACCCAAACACTAGCGGGAGTAGCCACGAGCAGTACTTC; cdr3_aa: CASSANPNTSGSSHEQYF
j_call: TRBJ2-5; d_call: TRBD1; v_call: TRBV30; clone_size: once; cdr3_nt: TGTGCCTGGAGTGTTGTACAGGGGCAAGAGACCCAGTACTTC; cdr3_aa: CAWSVVQGQETQYF
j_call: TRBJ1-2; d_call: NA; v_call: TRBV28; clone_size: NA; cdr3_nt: TGTGCCAGCAGTACGCCAAACAGGGTCGGCTACACCTTC; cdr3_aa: CASSTPNRVGYTF
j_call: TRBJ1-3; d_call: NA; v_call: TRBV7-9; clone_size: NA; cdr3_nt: TGTGCCAGCAGCGGTACAAAATCTAACACCATATATTTT; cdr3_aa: CASSGTKSNTIYF
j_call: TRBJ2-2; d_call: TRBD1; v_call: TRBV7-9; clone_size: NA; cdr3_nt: TGTGCCAGCAGCACAGGGGTAGGGACCGGGGAGCTGTTTTTT; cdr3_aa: CASSTGVGTGELFF
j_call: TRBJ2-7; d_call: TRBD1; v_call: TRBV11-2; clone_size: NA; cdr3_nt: TGTGCCAGCAGCTCAGCCCACAGGGGAGCCTACGAGCAGTACTTC; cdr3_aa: CASSSAHRGAYEQYF
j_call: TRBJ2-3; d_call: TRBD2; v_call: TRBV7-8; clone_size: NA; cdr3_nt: TGTGCCAGCAGCCACGAAGCGGGAGCCCCCCCAGATACGCAGTATTTT; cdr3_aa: CASSHEAGAPPDTQYF
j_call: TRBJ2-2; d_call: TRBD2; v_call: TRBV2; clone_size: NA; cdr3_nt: TGTGCCAGCAGTCTAGCGGGAGTGATCGGGGAGCTGTTTTTT; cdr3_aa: CASSLAGVIGELFF
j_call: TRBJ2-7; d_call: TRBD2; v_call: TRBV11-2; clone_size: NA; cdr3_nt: TGTGCCAGCAGCTTTAGCGGGAGCTACGAGCAGTACTTC; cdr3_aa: CASSFSGSYEQYF
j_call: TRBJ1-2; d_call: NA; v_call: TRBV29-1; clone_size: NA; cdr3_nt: TGCAGCGTTGTATCTTCAGGGGCCTATGGCTACACCTTC; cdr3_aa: CSVVSSGAYGYTF
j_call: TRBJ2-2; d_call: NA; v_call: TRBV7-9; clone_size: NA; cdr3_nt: TGTGCCAGCAGGCCGGGGATCGTGAAGCCCCAAAGCACCGGGGAGCTGTTTTTT; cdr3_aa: CASRPGIVKPQSTGELFF
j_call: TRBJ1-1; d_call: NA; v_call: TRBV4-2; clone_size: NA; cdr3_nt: TGTGCCAGCAGCCCAATGACACAGCCTGAAGCTTTCTTT; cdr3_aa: CASSPMTQPEAFF
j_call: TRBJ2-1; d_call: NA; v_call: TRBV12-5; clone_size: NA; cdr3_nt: TGTGCTAGTGGTCCTACAACTGGGAGTCCCTACAATGAGCAGTTCTTC; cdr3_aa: CASGPTTGSPYNEQFF
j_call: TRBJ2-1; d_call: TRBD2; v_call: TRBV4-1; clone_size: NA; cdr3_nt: TGCGCCAGCAGCCAAGTACTAGCGGGAGTCCCCTACAATGAGCAGTTCTTC; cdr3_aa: CASSQVLAGVPYNEQFF
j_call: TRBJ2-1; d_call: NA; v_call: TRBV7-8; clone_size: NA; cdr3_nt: TGTGCCAGCAGCTTATTGGGGAGTTCGAGGAATGAGCAGTTCTTC; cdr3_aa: CASSLLGSSRNEQFF
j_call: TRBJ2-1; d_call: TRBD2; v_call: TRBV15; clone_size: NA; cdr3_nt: TGTGCCACCAGCACCCTAAGCGGGAGCTCCTACAATGAGCAGTTCTTC; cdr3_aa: CATSTLSGSSYNEQFF
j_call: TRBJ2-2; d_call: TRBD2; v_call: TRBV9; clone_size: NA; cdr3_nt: TGTGCCAGCAGCCCGACTAGCGGGAGGGCCATCACCGGGGAGCTGTTTTTT; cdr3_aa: CASSPTSGRAITGELFF
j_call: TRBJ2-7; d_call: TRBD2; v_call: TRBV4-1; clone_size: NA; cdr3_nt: TGCGCCAGCAGCCAAGTATACGGGAGGGCCAGTTACGAGCAGTACTTC; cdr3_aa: CASSQVYGRASYEQYF
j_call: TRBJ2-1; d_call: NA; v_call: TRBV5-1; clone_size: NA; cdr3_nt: TGCGCCAGCAGCTTGTATTCCTACTCCTACAATGAGCAGTTCTTC; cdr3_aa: CASSLYSYSYNEQFF
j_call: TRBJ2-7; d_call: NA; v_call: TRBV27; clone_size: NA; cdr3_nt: TGTGCCAGCAGCAGAAAGACAGGACTGGCTTACGAGCAGTACTTC; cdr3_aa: CASSRKTGLAYEQYF
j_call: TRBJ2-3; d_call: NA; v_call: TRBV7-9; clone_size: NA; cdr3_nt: TGTGCCAGCAGCTTGAATAGCGGAACAAGCACAGATACGCAGTATTTT; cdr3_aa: CASSLNSGTSTDTQYF
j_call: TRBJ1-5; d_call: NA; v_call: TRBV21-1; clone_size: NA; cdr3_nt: TGTGCCAGCAGGTTTAACAGGGATACGTGCGGGTTTTATGGCAATCAGCCCCAGCATTTT; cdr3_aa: CASRFNRDTCGFYGNQPQHF
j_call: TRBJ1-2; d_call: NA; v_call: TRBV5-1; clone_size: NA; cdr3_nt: TGCGCCAGCAGCTTGGTGACAGGAGCTTACACCTTC; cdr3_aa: CASSLVTGAYTF
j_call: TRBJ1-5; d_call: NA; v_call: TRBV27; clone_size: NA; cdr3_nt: TGTGCCAGCAGTTTAAGGGGCATCGGTCAGCCCCAGCATTTT; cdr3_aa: CASSLRGIGQPQHF
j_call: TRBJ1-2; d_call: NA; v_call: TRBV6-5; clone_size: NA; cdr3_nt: TGTGCCAGCAGTTTAACAAGACAGAACGATGGCTACACCTTC; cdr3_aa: CASSLTRQNDGYTF
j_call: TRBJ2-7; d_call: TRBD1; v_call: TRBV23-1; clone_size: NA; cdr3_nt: TGCGCCAGCAGTACCGTAAGACAGGGGATTTTCTCCTACGAGCAGTACTTC; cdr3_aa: CASSTVRQGIFSYEQYF
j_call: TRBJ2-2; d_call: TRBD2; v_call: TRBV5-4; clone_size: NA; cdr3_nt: TGTGCCAGCAGACAACGGACTAGCGGGAGGGCCGGGGAGCTGTTTTTT; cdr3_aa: CASRQRTSGRAGELFF
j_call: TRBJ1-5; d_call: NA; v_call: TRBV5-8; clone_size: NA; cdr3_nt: TGTGCCAGCAGCCGGCGAGAGACAGGACCCAATCAGCCCCAGCATTTT; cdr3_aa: CASSRRETGPNQPQHF
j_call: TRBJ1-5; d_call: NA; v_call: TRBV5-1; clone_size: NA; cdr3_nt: TGCGCCAGCAGCTTGGCGAGCAATCAGCCCCAGCATTTT; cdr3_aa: CASSLASNQPQHF
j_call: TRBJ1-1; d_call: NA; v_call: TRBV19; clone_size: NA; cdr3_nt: TGTGCCAGTAGCCCAGCCAGGGAGGGGAACACTGAAGCTTTCTTT; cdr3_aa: CASSPAREGNTEAFF
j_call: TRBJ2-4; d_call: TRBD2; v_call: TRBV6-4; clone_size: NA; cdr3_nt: TGTGCCAGCAGTGACTCGGGGACTAGCGGGAGACACCAGGACATTCAGTACTTC; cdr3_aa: CASSDSGTSGRHQDIQYF
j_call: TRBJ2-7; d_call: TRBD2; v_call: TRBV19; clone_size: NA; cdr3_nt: TGTGCCAGTAGTATAGGACTAGCGGGAGCCTACGAGCAGTACTTC; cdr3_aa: CASSIGLAGAYEQYF
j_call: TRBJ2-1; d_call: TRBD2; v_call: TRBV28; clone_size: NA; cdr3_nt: TGTGCCAGCAGCCGCGGACTAGCGGGAAAGTACAATGAGCAGTTCTTC; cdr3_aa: CASSRGLAGKYNEQFF
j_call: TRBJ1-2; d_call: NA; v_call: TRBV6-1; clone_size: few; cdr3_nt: TGTGCCACCCAGGGAGGGAACTATGGCTACACCTTC; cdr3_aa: CATQGGNYGYTF
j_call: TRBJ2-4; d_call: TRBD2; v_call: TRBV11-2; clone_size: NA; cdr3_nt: TGTGCCAGCAGCCCTTCCGGGACTAGCGGGAGACTAGACATTCAGTACTTC; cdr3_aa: CASSPSGTSGRLDIQYF
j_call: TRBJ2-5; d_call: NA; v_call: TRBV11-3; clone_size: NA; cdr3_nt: TGTGCCAGCAGCATAGACGCGGATCAGAGGTTTTCCCAGTACTTC; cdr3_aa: CASSIDADQRFSQYF
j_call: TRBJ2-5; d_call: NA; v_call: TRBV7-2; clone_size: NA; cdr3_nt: TGTGCCAGCAGCTCCCGGAGCGCCCAAGAGACCCAGTACTTC; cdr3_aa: CASSSRSAQETQYF
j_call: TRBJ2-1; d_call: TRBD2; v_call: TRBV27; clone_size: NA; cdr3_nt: TGTGCCAGCAGTTTATTGGATACTAGCGGAACGGCTGAGCAGTTCTTC; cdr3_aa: CASSLLDTSGTAEQFF
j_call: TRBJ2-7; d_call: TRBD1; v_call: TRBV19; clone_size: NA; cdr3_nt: TGTGCCAGTAGTATTGAGGGGGCGGCCTACGAGCAGTACTTC; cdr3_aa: CASSIEGAAYEQYF
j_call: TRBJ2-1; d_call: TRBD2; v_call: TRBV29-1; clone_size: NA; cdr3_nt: TGCAGCGTTGTGGGAGCGGGGAACAGTGATGAGCAGTTCTTC; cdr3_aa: CSVVGAGNSDEQFF
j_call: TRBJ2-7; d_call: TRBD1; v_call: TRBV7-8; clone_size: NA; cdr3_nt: TGTGCCAGCAGCTCATCCGGGACAGGGGGGCATTACTACGAGCAGTACTTC; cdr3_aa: CASSSSGTGGHYYEQYF
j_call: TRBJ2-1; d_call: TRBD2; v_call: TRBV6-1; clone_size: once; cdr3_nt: TGTGCCAGCAGTGAATCTGTCGGGCTAGCGGGGAACAATGAGCAGTTCTTC; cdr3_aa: CASSESVGLAGNNEQFF